This T cell receptor beta chain was identified in a study of OX40 agonist ivuxolimab in advanced cancers. Across the study: Patients were infused with ivuxolimab every 2 weeks at 0.01 to 10 mg/kg. Among those treated, three patients had partial responses, one with hepatocellular carcinoma and two with cutaneous melanoma. Cancers in dose escalation were hepatocellular, melanoma, renal cell and head and neck.

The J segment lost 3 bases and the V segment lost 5 bases, leaving 2 bases of the junction unmatched. This CDR3 is built from 13 residues. Germline CDR1 is LNHDA and CDR2 is SQIVND (reference sequence). Sequenced by immunoSEQ multiplex PCR; TCRdb stores in-frame clones only, minus some. This repertoire shows roughly 70,000 clones, 86% found once; its top ten account for 8% to 10%. Worth noting for this clone: What it recognizes is unknown.

The study, taken as a whole, reports: Relative to CD4+, CD8+ T cells held more expanded clones on average.

The clonotype comes from an adult with an advanced solid tumor such as melanoma, head and neck, liver or kidney cancer. The chain couples TRBV19 to TRBJ1-2, with 8 bases that match TRBD1. Sequenced material: CD4+ or CD8+ T cells sorted from blood, taken in a trial of the OX40 agonist ivuxolimab. CDR3 protein: CASSDRGHYGYTF. DNA of the CDR3: TGTGCCAGTAGTGACAGGGGTCACTATGGCTACACCTTC. Complete variable domain (other parts from reference TRBV19 and TRBJ1-2): DGGITQSPKYLFRKEGQNVTLSCEQNLNHDAMYWYRQDPGQGLRLIYYSQIVNDFQKGDIAEGYSVSREKKESFPLTVTSAQKNPTAFYLCASSDRGHYGYTFGSGTRLTVV.